This TCR beta chain was found in a study of T cells in Graves' hyperthyroidism and ophthalmopathy. Germline values: CDR1 LNHDA, CDR2 SQIVND (reference sequence). V was pared by 3 bases and J by 1 base, with 9 bases of the junction left unmatched. The length of the CDR3 is 17 residues. The CDR3 regions of TCR beta were amplified from RNA transcripts. When the TCR CDR3 underwent first-round RT-PCR, the HTBI primer set was used. MiXCR, run by TCRdb on the multiplex PCR reads, gives a single entry per CDR3 protein. Altogether 600,000 to 750,000 distinct CDR3 sequences are present, 17% being singletons, with the ten largest covering about 14%. This clonotype was seen many times.

Sequencing was carried out using blood. This chain joins TRBV19 and TRBJ2-4; 7 nucleotides line up with TRBD2. The receptor was isolated from a man aged 50-60 years with Graves' hyperthyroidism. For the CDR3, the DNA is TGTGCCAGTAGTATCTCAGGCGGGAGACTGGCCAAAAACATTCAGTACTTC. Protein product: CASSISGGRLAKNIQYF.